The subject of this entry is one T cell receptor beta chain. This clone turned up a few times. There is no known antigen for this receptor. No base quality values were provided; no much bigger clone lies one nucleotide off. The receptor library was made with the immunoSEQ multiplex PCR assay. For the multiplex PCR, a mixture combining 60 forward primers for TCR Vbeta segments and 13 reverse primers for TCR Jbeta segments was used. Amplification of the CDR3 region of rearranged TCR beta genes was performed with a multiplex PCR assay on genomic DNA. The amplified TCR beta libraries were sequenced on the Illumina HiSeq System as 87-base-pair reads. Under the source paper's analysis protocol: Across the roughly 640 repertoires, a later analysis counted 78 million or so unique TCR beta chains, roughly 11 million of which were shared by at least two donors. Raw reads were error-corrected and collapsed into unique sequences with a nearest-neighbor algorithm that merged closely related sequences to remove PCR and sequencing errors. Alignment of CDR3 sequences to IMGT reference sequences was used to assign V, D and J gene segments. For a sequence to be retained, a match of at least six nucleotides to both a V gene segment and a J gene segment was required. Rearrangements were classified as productive when the CDR3 lacked stop codons and remained in frame with V and J, and all other rearrangements were classified as non-productive. Following IMGT convention, CDR3 was defined as the stretch from the second conserved V-encoded cysteine to the conserved J-encoded phenylalanine. The earlier analysis of 587 of the donors excluded sequences that lacked an unambiguous match to a single V gene segment. In an earlier analysis of approximately 500 of the donors, a V segment was called functional when productive rearrangements were above 56.7%, and segregating when the standard deviation between donors exceeded 5%. A statistical classification framework was developed to diagnose cytomegalovirus status using the catalog of TCR beta chain sequences. A later analysis assigned V and J genes by comparing TCR nucleotide sequences with IMGT/GENE-DB human TR gene sequences. Using the TCRdist pipeline, a later analysis assigned CDR3 sequences along with most-parsimonious VDJ recombination scenarios. A later analysis defined each TCR beta chain by its CDR3 amino acid sequence plus V-gene family, and excluded reads lacking a unique V-gene family. To address suspected cross-contamination and a sequencing artifact, a later analysis removed a few hundred highly shared, low-generation-probability nucleotide sequences. For each public chain, a later analysis derived a clonal expansion index from normalized ranks of inferred template counts within each repertoire. In a later analysis, generation probabilities were computed with a VDJ recombination model fitted to out-of-frame rearrangements, and the resulting probabilities were checked against IGoR. In a later analysis, hypergeometric tests were used to score TCR-TCR, TCR-HLA and TCR-CMV co-occurrence, with a repertoire-size bias correction applied to TCR pairs. In a later analysis, false discovery rates were estimated by permuting HLA or CMV assignments 20 times. In a later analysis, co-occurring TCRs were grouped using DBSCAN, and TCRdist sequence similarity was added for clustering within HLA-allele-positive subsets. Repertoires with fewer than 30,000 or more than 120,000 public chains, plus five repertoires with anomalous nucleotide sharing, were excluded from co-occurrence clustering. Imported from immuneACCESS, the table was reduced by TCRdb to in-frame sequences with V and J called. These copies leave out some clones; in studies compared against another copy, an unresolved V gene accounts for under half, and the cause of the remainder is not known. V, J and clone size are those of that table, while D and trimming were read from the DNA. The sample data list under 110,000 clones, and 75% of these were observed just once. Jointly, the top ten make up 8.5% to 12% of the sample.

From V the trimming removes 1 base and from J it removes 3 bases, while the gene matches leave 2 bases of the junction unaccounted for. In the germline V gene (reference sequence), CDR1 corresponds to GTSNPN and CDR2 to SVGIG. Including the terminal cysteine and phenylalanine, the CDR3 comprises 13 residues. Solely the CDR3 DNA is kept, with 39 bases framed from the first base. This specimen belongs to a study of cytomegalovirus exposure and HLA in healthy donors (dated by TCRdb to about 2017). Turning to the overall study: An earlier analysis of 550 to 700 of the donors reported roughly 270 Gb of sequence data and more than 90 million unique TCR beta sequences from approximately 180 million T cells. An early release that covered approximately 600 HLA-typed donors contained approximately 300 gigabases of sequencing data and 80 million or so unique TCR sequences. Of the approximately 400 genotyped donors, 80% to 90% were placed in the genetic ancestry cluster associated with self-reported Caucasian donors. The aim of the study was to test whether cataloging public T cell receptors could identify signatures of past pathogen exposure. The study profiled the T cell repertoires of approximately 700 subjects by immunosequencing and related them to cytomegalovirus serostatus. A separate validation cohort of 100 to 150 different subjects was used in addition to the approximately 700-subject first cohort. The study combined high-throughput TCR immunosequencing, statistical association of individual TCRs with disease status, and machine learning to predict cytomegalovirus infection status. To study patterns of TCR occurrence, a later analysis re-analyzed previously published TCR beta repertoires from several hundred donors and added high-resolution HLA genotyping. In the later analysis, no new phenotypic data were used to find candidate immune exposures; instead, reliance was placed on TCR beta sequences and their occurrence across donors. In an earlier analysis of roughly 540 of the donors, high-throughput TCR beta sequencing was used to judge whether each TCR beta V gene segment behaved as functional or pseudogenic. Donor age, sex, ethnicity and CMV serostatus were collected together with the repertoire data. Genome-wide SNP genotypes for about three fifths of the roughly 670 donors were used in a later genetic analysis, which treated that subset as a discovery cohort. All discovery cohort repertoires had been generated on a single sequencing platform. HLA typing included class I and class II loci at four-digit resolution. The number of typed donors differed by locus: about 629-630 for A, B, C, DRB1 and DQB1; 522 for DQA1; 606 for DPA1; and around 450 for DPB1. Because of strong linkage in the cohort, roughly five DR-DQ haplotypes were treated as single units for association and clustering. Among about 410 genotyped donors of the cohort, an average of approximately 200,000 unique TCR beta nucleotide sequences was sequenced per donor, of which about 18% were non-productive. Findings and caveats that apply to the study as a whole: A later analysis associated some 17,000 TCR beta sequences with specific HLA alleles at a false discovery rate of 0.05. Only TCR beta chains were sequenced in this cohort, and the absence of alpha or paired-chain data limited detectable features. In both the original and validation cohorts, the classifier was reported to diagnose cytomegalovirus status with high specificity and sensitivity. According to a later analysis, parvovirus B19, influenza, CMV and Epstein-Barr virus appeared linked to several top co-occurrence clusters. In an earlier analysis of 500 to 650 of the donors, most TCR beta V segments appeared in productive rearrangements about 87% or about 30% of the time, broadly matching IMGT annotations. Three of the identified cytomegalovirus-associated TCR beta chains were confirmed in vitro to be specific for cytomegalovirus antigens. Linkage disequilibrium might explain the correlated functional status among segregating V segments, but an unknown experimental factor could not be excluded. About 17 rarely observed V segments, including chromosome 9 orphons, were excluded from the earlier analysis of 550 to 700 of the donors because counts were too low. In a later genetic analysis, a missense DCLRE1C variant was associated with V-gene and J-gene trimming of TCR beta chains, and the association was replicated in an independent cohort. A cluster of highly shared sequence variants was judged likely to be a technical artifact of the sequencing pipeline. According to a later genetic analysis, donors in an Asian-associated ancestry cluster had fewer N-insertions in productive TCRs than the approximately 630-donor mean. The study listed 150 to 200 TCR beta chains as associated with cytomegalovirus. Because the 87-base-pair reads could not distinguish some IMGT-functional V segments, including TRBV6-2 and TRBV6-3, those segments were excluded. For the cohort, immune exposure information was limited to CMV serostatus. The authors suggested that the approach could potentially be extended to other disease states and immunological phenotypes. Roughly uniform sequencing depth across donors was assumed in presence/absence analyses, although this assumption may not hold. In a later analysis, HLA-associated TCR beta chains were found to be more clonally expanded and to have lower generation probabilities than equally common non-associated chains. A further reported finding was that TCR beta sequences accurately predicted the HLA-A and HLA-B alleles for most subjects in the first cohort. Strong co-occurrence of HLA alleles, especially DR and DQ, made assigning TCR associations to individual alleles difficult. Across donors, most TCR sequences were observed very rarely, whereas some public TCRs were present in many individuals. Because HLA typing was missing for some donors at each locus, association tests included only the typed subset. A later analysis found that TCR association rates varied across HLA loci, with DRB1 alleles showing the most associated TCRs and HLA-C alleles the fewest. A later analysis found that most CMV-associated TCR beta chains appeared HLA-restricted, with HLA associations seemingly driven largely by CMV exposure.

In total, roughly 670 healthy bone marrow donors made up the cohort. All cohort members were sampled while nominally healthy, although unrecorded immune exposures were likely present. The donor tested CMV seronegative, placing the donor among the 350 or so seronegative members of the cohort. Each donor provided a peripheral blood sample, and peripheral blood mononuclear cells were used for TCR beta sequencing. The Qiagen DNeasy Blood Extraction Kit was used to extract genomic DNA from the blood cell samples. The receptor chain draws on TRBV30 and TRBJ2-5, and TRBD2 matches 7 of the central bases. Sequenced sample: PBMCs. The TCR originated in a man aged 50 to 59 in good health and CMV-seronegative. The CDR3 corresponds to CAWSGTRKETQYF. The DNA sequence reads TGTGCCTGGAGTGGGACTAGAAAAGAGACCCAGTACTTC.